The clone carrying this T cell receptor beta chain showed up just a few times. This CDR3 is built from 16 residues. Germline-derived CDR1 and CDR2 are SGHRS and YFSETQ. V lost 0 bases and J lost 8, with 17 bases in between. This specimen belongs to a study of T cells after yellow fever vaccination. TCRdb fed the 5' RACE reads into MiXCR, producing one record per CDR3 protein. The repertoire holds some 250,000 distinct CDR3 sequences, with 6.9% as singletons. The V call is TRBV5-1, the J call TRBJ1-4; D unresolved. This receptor was obtained from a man aged 25 to 45 who received the YFV17D yellow fever vaccine. Material: CD4+ T cells sorted from PBMCs, obtained 15 days after the yellow fever booster vaccination. CDR3 in amino acids: CASSLGSSMSGEKLFF. CDR3 nucleotide sequence: TGCGCCAGCAGCTTGGGAAGTTCCATGTCGGGGGAAAAACTGTTTTTT.